A single sample gave rise to the 30 T cell receptor beta chains below, sequenced in a study of T-cell reconstitution after alpha-beta-depleted transplantation in children (dated by TCRdb to 2016 to 2018). According to the study, the label for this sample's treatment or condition signals: allogeneic hematopoietic cell transplantation with graft depleted of TCRalphabeta T cells and CD19 B cells. Library preparation employed PCR. Sequencing was carried out with an Illumina HiSeq 2500. TCR library preparation used molecular barcoding, with unique molecular identifiers applied to normalize quantification of the TCRbeta repertoire. TCRdb applied fastp at Q25 and MiXCR to the public reads, then kept only in-frame beta chains. Identical CDR3 protein sequences are pooled into one entry, listed with their most common genes and DNA. Across this sample there are a few hundred thousand distinct CDR3 sequences, with about 7% seen only once. The leading ten clones occupy roughly 6% of the sample.

The material was PBMCs, obtained before TCRalphabeta/CD19-depleted stem cell transplant. These receptors were taken from a boy younger than 10 with acute lymphoblastic leukemia, due to receive a stem cell transplant.

Concerning this clonotype itself: One base away lies a much larger clone, so this may be a sequencing read error. Since the CDR3 does not end with the conserved phenylalanine or tryptophan, this likely comes from a read error. This chain uses TRBV12-3 or TRBV12-4 with TRBJ1-4; 7 nucleotides line up with TRBD1. The trim removed 6 bases at V and 0 bases at J, leaving 4 bases unmatched. The CDR3 has 15 residues. DNA for the CDR3: TGTGCCAGCAGCCGGGACAGTGCAACTAATGAAAAACTGTTTATT. Its translation: CASSRDSATNEKLFI.

The chain couples TRBV10-2 to TRBJ1-2, with 7 bases lining up with TRBD1. V lost 0 bases to trimming and J lost 2 bases; unmatched junction nucleotides: 6. There are 16 residues in the CDR3. Germline lookup yields CDR1 WSHSY and CDR2 SAAADI. CDR3 sequence reads: CASSESGTAFNYGYTF. CDR3 sequence (DNA): TGCGCCAGCAGTGAGTCCGGGACAGCATTCAACTATGGCTACACCTTC.

This clonotype was found many times. V usage is TRBV2 and J usage is TRBJ2-3; 15 nucleotides line up with TRBD2. The CDR3 extends over 15 amino acids. Germline trimming cut 5 bases from V and 7 bases from J; bases unmatched to any gene: 4. Germline V gives CDR1 SNHLY, CDR2 FYNNEI. The CDR3 nucleotides read TGTGCCAGCAGTAGGACTAGCGGGGGGGCAAATACGCAGTATTTT. Amino acids: CASSRTSGGANTQYF.

The rearrangement joins TRBV5-1 to TRBJ2-3, with D perhaps matching TRBD1 (5 bases). V was pared by 1 base and J by 2 bases, with 20 bases between. Germline V gives CDR1 SGHRS, CDR2 YFSETQ. This CDR3 region has 18 residues. This CDR3 is CASSLLGHITALTDTQYF. As DNA, the CDR3 is TGCGCCAGCAGCTTGCTAGGACACATCACAGCCCTCACAGATACGCAGTATTTT.

Ten or more counts support this clonotype. The rearrangement links TRBV7-8 to TRBJ2-3, with 9 bases aligning to TRBD2. In germline, CDR1 is SGHVS, CDR2 FQNEAQ. V shed 7 bases, J shed 2 bases, and the junction held 13 bases outside the gene matches. The CDR3 runs 17 residues. CDR3 residues: CASIDPMAGGFTDTQYF. The CDR3 DNA reads TGTGCCAGCATCGACCCCATGGCGGGGGGGTTCACAGATACGCAGTATTTT.

This clonotype was counted at least ten times. One end of the junction varies from germline; a read error may be responsible. The rearrangement uses TRBV5-1 and TRBJ2-7, with TRBD2 identical over 7 bases. The CDR3 loop spans 13 amino acids. Germline V CDR1 and CDR2: SGHRS, YFSETQ. The CDR3 nucleotides are TGTGCCAGCAGCTTGGGGGGGACCTACGAGCAGTACTTC. Amino acids: CASSLGGTYEQYF.

The chain links TRBV28 to TRBJ2-3; 11 bases are shared with TRBD2. The CDR3 runs 15 residues. V was clipped by 5 bases and J by 2 bases; unmatched bases: 3. The germline V gene has CDR1 MDHEN and CDR2 SYDVKM. DNA of the CDR3: TGTGCCAGCAGTCGACTAGCGGGGCCCACAGATACGCAGTATTTT. Translated: CASSRLAGPTDTQYF.

The chain joins TRBV2 to TRBJ2-3; no clear D gene. The CDR3 runs to 17 residues. Germline CDR1 SNHLY, CDR2 FYNNEI. Trimming removed 7 bases at V and 4 bases at J, with 24 bases between. Written as DNA, the CDR3 is TGTGCCAGCACCCCGGTTGTGGGCACCACGGTATCAGATACGCAGTATTTT. Its protein is CASTPVVGTTVSDTQYF. The full variable domain, with the rest looked up from reference TRBV2 and TRBJ2-3, is EPEVTQTPSHQVTQMGQEVILRCVPISNHLYFYWYRQILGQKVEFLVSFYNNEISEKSEIFDDQFSVERPDGSNFTLKIRSTKLEDSAMYFCASTPVVGTTVSDTQYFGPGTRLTVL.

This clonotype was seen at least ten times. The rearrangement uses TRBV29-1 and TRBJ2-2; D is undetermined. The CDR3 runs 15 residues. Germline lookup yields CDR1 SQVTM and CDR2 ANQGSEA. V lost 4 bases and J 0 bases, leaving 12 bases between the germline ends. CDR3 sequence (DNA): TGCAGCGTTGTCGTACGGGCCTCGAACACCGGGGAGCTGTTTTTT. Translated, it gives CSVVVRASNTGELFF.

This clonotype was recorded at least ten times. The chain is built from TRBV24-1 and TRBJ2-1; 7 nucleotides align to TRBD2. Germline-derived CDR1 and CDR2 are KGHDR and SFDVKD. Trimming took 6 bases from V and 7 from J; bases not matched to a gene: 11. The CDR3 is 15 residues long. The CDR3 loop is CATSSRETSGNEQFF. The CDR3 nucleotides are TGTGCCACCAGTTCGCGGGAGACTTCGGGGAATGAGCAGTTCTTC.

A few counts support this clonotype. The chain uses TRBV15 and TRBJ1-5; unclear D gene. Trimming removed 6 bases from V and 4 bases from J, with 7 bases in between. The CDR3 contains 12 residues. Germline V lookup: CDR1 LNHNV, CDR2 YYDKDF (reference sequence). The CDR3 loop is CATRGPNQPQHF. CDR3 nucleotides: TGTGCCACCAGAGGACCTAATCAGCCCCAGCATTTT.

This chain uses TRBV28 with TRBJ2-1; 11 bases are a match to TRBD2. CDR1 and CDR2 (germline): MDHEN, SYDVKM. Trimming cost V 6 bases and J 5 bases; bases outside gene matches: 6. CDR3 length: 15 residues. The CDR3 here is CASSMGTSGNNEQFF. The CDR3 DNA reads as TGTGCCAGCAGCATGGGGACTAGCGGAAACAATGAGCAGTTCTTC.

This clonotype was counted many times. The chain carries TRBV6-5 and TRBJ1-2; D gene uncertain. Per germline, CDR1 MNHEY and CDR2 SVGAGI. The CDR3 has 14 amino acids. V was clipped by 0 bases and J by 4 bases, with 9 bases between them. CDR3 sequence: CASSYSSTSYGYTF. In nucleotides, the CDR3 is TGTGCCAGCAGTTACTCGAGTACTTCCTATGGCTACACCTTC.

This clonotype showed up many times. The V call is TRBV7-6, the J call TRBJ2-3; TRBD2 matches at 10 bases. The CDR3 extends over 17 amino acids. The germline CDR1 and CDR2 sequences are SGHVS and FNYEAQ. V was clipped by 5 bases and J by 2 bases; unmatched bases: 10. The CDR3 bases are TGTGCCAGCAGCCCCTGGGGAGCGGGAGGGCCCACAGATACGCAGTATTTT. This sequence encodes CASSPWGAGGPTDTQYF.

This clonotype came up many times. The rearrangement joins TRBV7-2 to TRBJ2-7, with no clear D. Germline CDR1 SGHTA, CDR2 FQGNSA. V lost 1 base and J lost 2, with 6 bases in between. The CDR3 is 13 amino acids. In DNA, the CDR3 is TGTGCCAGCAGCTTAGGCAGAGCCTACGAGCAGTACTTC. Protein product: CASSLGRAYEQYF.

This clonotype was recorded many times. The V call is TRBV10-3, the J call TRBJ2-7, with 10 positions matching TRBD1. The germline V gene has CDR1 ENHRY and CDR2 SYGVKD. This CDR3 is 15 amino acids long. V dropped 3 bases and J dropped 4; count of bases not matched to a gene: 6. As DNA, the CDR3 is TGTGCCATCAGTGAAACCGGGACAGGGGTTTACGAGCAGTACTTC. Its protein is CAISETGTGVYEQYF.

The chain joins TRBV2 to TRBJ2-7, with 12 bases fitting TRBD2. The germline CDR1 and CDR2 sequences are SNHLY and FYNNEI. V gave up 6 bases and J gave up 3 bases; unmatched junction bases: 6. This CDR3 has 15 amino acids. The CDR3 sequence: CASRDWTSGNYEQYF. CDR3 in DNA: TGTGCCAGCAGGGACTGGACTAGCGGGAACTACGAGCAGTACTTC.

Ten or more counts support this clonotype. This sequence joins TRBV20-1 and TRBJ2-1; 11 nucleotides agree with TRBD2. CDR3 length: 14 amino acids. The germline V gene encodes CDR1 DFQATT and CDR2 SNEGSKA (reference sequence). Trimming took 5 bases from V and 5 from J; bases not matched to a gene: 5. For the CDR3, the DNA is TGCAGTGCTCCACTAGCGGGGGACAACAATGAGCAGTTCTTC. Amino acid sequence: CSAPLAGDNNEQFF.

This clonotype showed up many times. This chain connects TRBV20-1 to TRBJ2-7, with TRBD2 matching over 10 bases. The CDR3 spans 15 residues. Germline values: CDR1 DFQATT, CDR2 SNEGSKA (reference sequence). The ends lost 6 bases at V and 3 bases at J; junction bases unmatched: 11. The CDR3 region has the DNA TGCAGTGCCCCGACCTCTAGCGGGAGTTTCTACGAGCAGTACTTC. Amino acids: CSAPTSSGSFYEQYF.

The genes are TRBV7-9 and TRBJ2-1; D is undetermined. Deletions cut 5 bases from V and 5 bases from J, with 10 bases between. The germline CDR1 and CDR2 sequences are SEHNR and FQNEAQ (reference sequence). CDR3 length: 13 amino acids. The CDR3 loop reads CASSPEFDNEQFF. The CDR3, as DNA: TGTGCCAGCAGCCCCGAGTTCGACAATGAGCAGTTCTTC.

This clonotype was seen many times. V and J are TRBV28 and TRBJ1-5; perhaps TRBD1 as D (5 bases). The V and J ends lost 6 bases and 0 bases respectively, with 12 bases between them. The CDR3 has 15 residues. Germline-derived CDR1 and CDR2 are MDHEN and SYDVKM. CDR3 nucleotides: TGTGCCAGCAGCTCCGGGACTAATAGCAATCAGCCCCAGCATTTT. Encoded protein: CASSSGTNSNQPQHF.

This clonotype was recorded many times. The chain joins TRBV29-1 to TRBJ2-1; D may be TRBD2 (6 bases). The V gene's germline CDR1 is SQVTM and CDR2 ANQGSEA. The CDR3 spans 16 residues. The V end lost 6 bases, the J end lost 1 base, and 19 bases lay between the germline ends. The CDR3 DNA reads as TGCAGCGTGCTTACTGCGGGGTTTGGGTCCTACAATGAGCAGTTCTTC. Amino acids: CSVLTAGFGSYNEQFF.

In this sample, this clonotype turned up many times. This chain uses TRBV28 with TRBJ2-1; the match to TRBD2 covers 8 bases. Germline CDR1 and CDR2: MDHEN and SYDVKM. The CDR3 is 16 residues long. V was pared by 2 bases and J by 2 bases, with 5 bases of the junction left unmatched. CDR3 coding DNA: TGTGCCAGCAGTTTAAACTCGGGGGGGCCCTACAATGAGCAGTTCTTC. It specifies CASSLNSGGPYNEQFF.

This clonotype was counted many times. The chain employs TRBV6-5 and TRBJ2-3, with 7 bases matching TRBD2. V trimming: 0 bases; J trimming: 0 bases; junction bases outside the gene matches: 9. This CDR3 has 18 residues. In germline, CDR1 is MNHEY, CDR2 SVGAGI. DNA for the CDR3: TGTGCCAGCAGTTACTCGTTCGAGCGGGGTACGAGCACAGATACGCAGTATTTT. Its protein product is CASSYSFERGTSTDTQYF.

This clonotype was recorded many times. The J gene is TRBJ2-3, the V gene TRBV12-3 or TRBV12-4, with D hard to call. CDR3 length: 14 amino acids. V was trimmed by 5 bases and J by 2 bases, leaving 11 bases between them. CDR3 nucleotide sequence: TGTGCCAGCAGTGCCCTAGAGTTCACAGATACGCAGTATTTT. Its protein product is CASSALEFTDTQYF.

This clonotype was detected a few times. DNA of the CDR3: TGCAGTGCTAGAGACCTCATCCCCCAGTACTTC. It yields the protein CSARDLIPQYF. The chain is built from TRBV20-1 and TRBJ2-5; unclear D gene. The germline CDR1 and CDR2 sequences are DFQATT and SNEGSKA (reference sequence). Trimming left V 0 bases short and J 9 bases short, with 8 bases between. The CDR3 totals 11 residues.

Only a few counts were recorded for this clonotype. The genes are TRBV7-9 and TRBJ1-2; possibly TRBD1 for D (5 bases). There are 14 residues in the CDR3. Germline V gene sequence: CDR1 SEHNR, CDR2 FQNEAQ (reference sequence). With 5 bases removed from V and 6 bases from J, the gap between germline ends came to 16 bases. Written as DNA, the CDR3 is TGTGCCAGCAGCCTGGGCAGGGTGGGAGATGGCTACACCTTC. Translation gives CASSLGRVGDGYTF.

This clonotype appeared many times. The genes are TRBV10-3 and TRBJ1-2, with TRBD1 as a possible D gene (6 bases). With 7 bases removed from V and 2 bases from J, the gap between germline ends came to 20 bases. The germline V gene has CDR1 ENHRY and CDR2 SYGVKD. This CDR3 comprises 16 residues. The CDR3 sequence is CAIKKGGGAINYGYTF. CDR3 nucleotides: TGTGCCATCAAAAAGGGGGGCGGCGCCATCAACTATGGCTACACCTTC.

This clonotype was detected ten times or more. The chain has TRBV7-8 and TRBJ2-1; 12 bases are shared with TRBD2. V was clipped by 5 bases and J by 7 bases; unmatched bases: 6. Germline-derived CDR1 and CDR2 are SGHVS and FQNEAQ. The CDR3 has 15 amino acids. This CDR3 is CASSQGGLAGNEQFF. The DNA for the CDR3 is TGTGCCAGCAGCCAGGGCGGACTAGCGGGAAATGAGCAGTTCTTC.

A few counts support this clonotype. The rearrangement links TRBV5-1 to TRBJ1-2; 7 nucleotides line up with TRBD1. V gave up 5 bases and J gave up 1 base; unmatched junction bases: 8. Looked up from germline, CDR1 is SGHRS and CDR2 is YFSETQ. The CDR3 extends over 15 amino acids. In DNA, the CDR3 is TGCGCCAGCAGGGAAACCGGGACAGTTAACTATGGCTACACCTTC. Protein sequence: CASRETGTVNYGYTF.